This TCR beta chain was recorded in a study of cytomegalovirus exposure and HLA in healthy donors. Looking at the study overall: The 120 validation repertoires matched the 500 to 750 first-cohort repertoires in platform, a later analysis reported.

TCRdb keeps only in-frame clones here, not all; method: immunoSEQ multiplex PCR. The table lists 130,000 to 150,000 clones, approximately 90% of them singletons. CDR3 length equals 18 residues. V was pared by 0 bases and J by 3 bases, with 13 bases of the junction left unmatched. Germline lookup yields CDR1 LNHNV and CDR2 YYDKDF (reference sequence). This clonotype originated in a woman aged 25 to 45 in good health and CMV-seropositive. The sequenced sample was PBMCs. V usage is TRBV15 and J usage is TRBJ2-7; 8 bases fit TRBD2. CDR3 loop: CATSRERWSSGDHYEQYF. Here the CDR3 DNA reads TGTGCCACCAGCAGAGAACGTTGGAGTAGCGGGGACCACTACGAGCAGTACTTC. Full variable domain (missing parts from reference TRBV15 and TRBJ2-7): DAMVIQNPRYQVTQFGKPVTLSCSQTLNHNVMYWYQQKSSQAPKLLFHYYDKDFNNEADTPDNFQSRRPNTSFCFLDIRSPGLGDTAMYLCATSRERWSSGDHYEQYFGPGTRLTVT.